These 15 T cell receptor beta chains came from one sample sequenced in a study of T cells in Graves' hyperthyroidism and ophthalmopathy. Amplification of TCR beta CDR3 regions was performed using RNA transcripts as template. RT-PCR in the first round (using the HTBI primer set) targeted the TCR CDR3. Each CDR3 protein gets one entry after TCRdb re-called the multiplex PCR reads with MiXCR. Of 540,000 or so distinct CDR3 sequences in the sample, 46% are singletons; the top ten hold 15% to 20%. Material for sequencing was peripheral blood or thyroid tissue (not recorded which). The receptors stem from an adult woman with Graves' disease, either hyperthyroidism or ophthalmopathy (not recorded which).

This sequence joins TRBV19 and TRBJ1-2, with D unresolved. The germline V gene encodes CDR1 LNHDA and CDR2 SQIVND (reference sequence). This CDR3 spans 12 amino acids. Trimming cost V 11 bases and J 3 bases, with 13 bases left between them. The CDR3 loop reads CAARGLDYGYTF. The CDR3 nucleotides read TGTGCCGCTCGAGGGTTGGACTATGGCTACACCTTC.

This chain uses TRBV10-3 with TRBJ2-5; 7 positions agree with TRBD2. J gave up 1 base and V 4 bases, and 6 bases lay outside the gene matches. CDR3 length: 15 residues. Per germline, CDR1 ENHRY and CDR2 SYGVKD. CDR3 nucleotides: TGTGCCATCAGTGGAATCGGGACTACCCAAGAGACCCAGTACTTC. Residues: CAISGIGTTQETQYF.

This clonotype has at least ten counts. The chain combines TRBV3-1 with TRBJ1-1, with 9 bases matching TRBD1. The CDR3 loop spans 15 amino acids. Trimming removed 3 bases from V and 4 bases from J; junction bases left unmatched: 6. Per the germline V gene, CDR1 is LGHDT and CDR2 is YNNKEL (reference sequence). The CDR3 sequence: CASSQEGQGITEAFF. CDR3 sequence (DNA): TGTGCCAGCAGCCAGGAGGGACAGGGAATCACTGAAGCTTTCTTT.

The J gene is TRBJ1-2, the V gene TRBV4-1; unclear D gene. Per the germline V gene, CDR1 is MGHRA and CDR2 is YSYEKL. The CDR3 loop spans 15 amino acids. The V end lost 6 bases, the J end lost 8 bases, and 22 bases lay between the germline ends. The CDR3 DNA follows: TGCGCCAGCAGATTCGGCGCGAAAAAAACTCGGGGCTACACCTTC. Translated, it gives CASRFGAKKTRGYTF.

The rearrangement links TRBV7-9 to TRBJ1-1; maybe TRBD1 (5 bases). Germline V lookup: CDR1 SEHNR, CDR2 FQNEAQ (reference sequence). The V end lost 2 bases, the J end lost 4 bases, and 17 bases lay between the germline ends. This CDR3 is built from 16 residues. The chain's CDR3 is CASSLNRAGLITEAFF. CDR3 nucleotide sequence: TGTGCCAGCAGCTTAAATAGGGCAGGGTTGATCACTGAAGCTTTCTTT.

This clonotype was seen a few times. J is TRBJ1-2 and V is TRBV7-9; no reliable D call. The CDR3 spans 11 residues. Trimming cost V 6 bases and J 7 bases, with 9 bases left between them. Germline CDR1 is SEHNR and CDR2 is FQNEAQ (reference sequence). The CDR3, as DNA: TGTGCCAGCAGTCCTGACGGTGGCTACACCTTC. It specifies CASSPDGGYTF.

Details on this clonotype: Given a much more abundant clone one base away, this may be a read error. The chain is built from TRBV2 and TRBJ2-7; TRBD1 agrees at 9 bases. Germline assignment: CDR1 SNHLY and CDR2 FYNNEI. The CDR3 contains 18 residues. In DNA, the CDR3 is TGTGCCGGCAGCTTACAGGGGGCGCCCCCCAGCGAAACCTACGAGCAGTACTTC. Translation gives CAGSLQGAPPSETYEQYF.

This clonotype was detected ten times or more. CDR3 in amino acids: CASSPGALGRRDQPQHF. In nucleotides, the CDR3 is TGTGCCAGCAGCCCCGGGGCCCTAGGACGGCGGGATCAGCCCCAGCATTTT. V is TRBV7-9 and J is TRBJ1-5, with D perhaps matching TRBD1 (5 bases). Germline V lookup: CDR1 SEHNR, CDR2 FQNEAQ (reference sequence). The CDR3 covers 17 residues. V lost 5 bases, J lost 5 bases, and 22 bases lay in between.

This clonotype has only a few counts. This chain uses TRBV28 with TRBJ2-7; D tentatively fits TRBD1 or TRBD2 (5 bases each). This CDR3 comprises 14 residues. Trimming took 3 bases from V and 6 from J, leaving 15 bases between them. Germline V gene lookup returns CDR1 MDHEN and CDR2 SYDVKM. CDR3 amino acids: CASSLGVGSVEQYF. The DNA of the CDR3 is TGTGCCAGCAGTTTGGGGGTAGGGTCCGTCGAGCAGTACTTC.

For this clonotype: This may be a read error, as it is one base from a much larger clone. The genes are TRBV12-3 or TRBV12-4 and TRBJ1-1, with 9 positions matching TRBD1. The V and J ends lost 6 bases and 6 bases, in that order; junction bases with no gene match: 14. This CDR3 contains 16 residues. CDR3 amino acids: CASSRDRGIYYSEAFF. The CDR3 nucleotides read TGTGCCAGCAGCCGCGACAGGGGGATTTACTATTCTGAAGCTTTCTTT.

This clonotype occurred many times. In DNA, the CDR3 is TGTGCCAGCAGTTACTCGCTCGGGAACTCCTACGAGCAGTACTTC. It codes for CASSYSLGNSYEQYF. The genes are TRBV6-6 and TRBJ2-7; TRBD2 is a possible D gene (5 bases). Trimming pared 0 bases from V and 0 bases from J, leaving 9 bases between. Germline lookup yields CDR1 MNHNY and CDR2 SVGAGI (reference sequence). This CDR3 is built from 15 residues.

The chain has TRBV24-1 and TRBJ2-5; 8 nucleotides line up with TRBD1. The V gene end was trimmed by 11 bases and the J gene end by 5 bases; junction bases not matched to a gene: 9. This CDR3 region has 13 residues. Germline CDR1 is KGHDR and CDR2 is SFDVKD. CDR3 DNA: TGTGCCAGCAGCCCGACAGGGGACGAGACCCAGTACTTC. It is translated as CASSPTGDETQYF.

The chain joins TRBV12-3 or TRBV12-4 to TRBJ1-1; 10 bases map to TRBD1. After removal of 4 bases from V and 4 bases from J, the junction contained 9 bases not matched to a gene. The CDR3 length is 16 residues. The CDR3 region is CASSSPGQGTSTEAFF. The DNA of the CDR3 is TGTGCCAGCAGTTCGCCGGGACAGGGGACGAGCACTGAAGCTTTCTTT.

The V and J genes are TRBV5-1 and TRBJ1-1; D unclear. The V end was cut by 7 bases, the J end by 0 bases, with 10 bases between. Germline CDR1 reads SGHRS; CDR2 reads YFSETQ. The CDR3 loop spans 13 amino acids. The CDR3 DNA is TGCGCCAGCCGGTTAGGGCTGAACACTGAAGCTTTCTTT. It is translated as CASRLGLNTEAFF.

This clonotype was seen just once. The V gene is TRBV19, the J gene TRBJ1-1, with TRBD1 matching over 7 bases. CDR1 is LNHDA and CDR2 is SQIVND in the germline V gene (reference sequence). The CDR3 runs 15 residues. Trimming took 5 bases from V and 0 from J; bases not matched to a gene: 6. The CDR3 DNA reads TGTGCCAGTAGTGACCGACAGGGCGTGAACACTGAAGCTTTCTTT. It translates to CASSDRQGVNTEAFF.